Sequencing of this T cell receptor (beta chain) was carried out in a study of T cells in Graves' hyperthyroidism and ophthalmopathy. In its sample, this clonotype was seen many times. Fresh peripheral blood, 8 to 10 ml, was the source of the PBMCs. Authors of the study amplified TCR beta CDR3 regions from RNA transcripts. The HTBI primer set served for first-round RT-PCR of the TCR CDR3. TCRdb called the multiplex PCR reads again in MiXCR, with one record for every CDR3 protein. The repertoire holds about 520,000 distinct CDR3 sequences, roughly a quarter seen once, with about 11% in the top ten. Sequencing was done on a sample of blood. This TCR was sampled from a woman between 25 and 40 years old with Graves' ophthalmopathy.

CDR3: CSVQGAGEAFF. The CDR3 coding sequence is TGCAGCGTTCAGGGGGCGGGAGAAGCTTTCTTT. The chain couples TRBV29-1 to TRBJ1-1; TRBD1 matches 8 bases. Germline trimming cut 5 bases from V and 8 bases from J; bases unmatched to any gene: 4. Germline CDR1 is SQVTM and CDR2 is ANQGSEA. This CDR3 has 11 amino acids.